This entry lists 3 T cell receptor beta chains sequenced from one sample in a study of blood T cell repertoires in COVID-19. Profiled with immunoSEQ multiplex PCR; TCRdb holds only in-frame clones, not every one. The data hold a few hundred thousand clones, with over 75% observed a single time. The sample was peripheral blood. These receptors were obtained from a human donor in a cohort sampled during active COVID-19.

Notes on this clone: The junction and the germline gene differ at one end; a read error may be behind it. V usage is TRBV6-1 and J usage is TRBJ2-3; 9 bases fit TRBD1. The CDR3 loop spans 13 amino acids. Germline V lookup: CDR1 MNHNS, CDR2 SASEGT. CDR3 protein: CASSSVRDRVLLF. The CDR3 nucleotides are TGTGCCTCATCCTCTGTCCGGGACAGGGTATTGCTTTTT.

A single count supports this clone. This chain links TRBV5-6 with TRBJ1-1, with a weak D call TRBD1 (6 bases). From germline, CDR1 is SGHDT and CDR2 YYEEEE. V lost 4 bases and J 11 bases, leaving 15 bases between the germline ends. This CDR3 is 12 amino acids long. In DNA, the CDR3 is TGTGCCAGCAGCCGTGCGGACAGAAGCGCTTTCTTT. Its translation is CASSRADRSAFF.

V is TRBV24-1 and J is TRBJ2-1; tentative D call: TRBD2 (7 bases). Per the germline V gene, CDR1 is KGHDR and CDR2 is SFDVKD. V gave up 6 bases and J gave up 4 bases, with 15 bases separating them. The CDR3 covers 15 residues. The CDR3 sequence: CATSPRGGGYNEQFF. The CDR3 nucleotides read TGTGCCACCAGTCCCAGGGGCGGGGGATACAATGAGCAGTTCTTC.